A single T cell receptor (beta chain) is shown here with its context. The CDR3 consists of 15 residues. Per germline, CDR1 LNHNV and CDR2 YYDKDF (reference sequence). Trimming took off 4 bases at V and 3 bases at J, with 15 bases between the two ends. This sample is part of a study of blood T cell repertoires in COVID-19. TCRdb keeps only in-frame clones here, not all; method: immunoSEQ multiplex PCR. The table lists approximately 200,000 clones, roughly 81% of them singletons. The receptor's source is a man between 35 and 55 years old with acute or convalescent COVID-19. V usage is TRBV15 and J usage is TRBJ1-1, with D hard to call. The material sequenced was peripheral blood. This CDR3 is CATSKGRHGDTEAFF. Here the CDR3 DNA reads TGTGCCACCAGCAAAGGGAGGCATGGAGACACTGAAGCTTTCTTT.